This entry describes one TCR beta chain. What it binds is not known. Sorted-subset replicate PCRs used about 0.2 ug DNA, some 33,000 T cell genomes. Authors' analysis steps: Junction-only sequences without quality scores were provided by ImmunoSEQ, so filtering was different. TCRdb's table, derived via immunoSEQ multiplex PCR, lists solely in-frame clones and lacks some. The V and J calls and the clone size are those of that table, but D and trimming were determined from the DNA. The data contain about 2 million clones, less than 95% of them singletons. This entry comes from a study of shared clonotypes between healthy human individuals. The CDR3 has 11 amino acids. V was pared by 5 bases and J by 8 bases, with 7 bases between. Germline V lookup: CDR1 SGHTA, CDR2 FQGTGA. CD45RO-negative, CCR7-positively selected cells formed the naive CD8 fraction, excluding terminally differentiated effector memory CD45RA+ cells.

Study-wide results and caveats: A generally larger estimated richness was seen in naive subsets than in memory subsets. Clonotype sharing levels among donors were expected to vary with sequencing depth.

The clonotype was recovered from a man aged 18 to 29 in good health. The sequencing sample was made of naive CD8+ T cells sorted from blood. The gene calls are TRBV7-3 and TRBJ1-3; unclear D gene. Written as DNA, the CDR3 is TGTGCCAGCAGCGCCGGGGACACCATATATTTT. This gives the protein CASSAGDTIYF. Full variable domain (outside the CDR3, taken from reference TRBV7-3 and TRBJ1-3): GAGVSQTPSNKVTEKGKYVELRCDPISGHTALYWYRQSLGQGPEFLIYFQGTGAADDSGLPNDRFFAVRPEGSVSTLKIQRTERGDSAVYLCASSAGDTIYFGEGSWLTVV.